These 2 T cell receptor beta chains were sequenced from one sample in a study of blood T cell repertoires in COVID-19. The protocol was immunoSEQ multiplex PCR, while the TCRdb copy is restricted to in-frame clones and leaves out a portion. Among a few hundred thousand clones listed, approximately 80% were seen once. The specimen was peripheral blood. These receptors were collected from a woman at least 80 years old with acute or convalescent COVID-19.

The chain combines TRBV7-2 with TRBJ1-4; the D gene is possibly TRBD1 (5 bases). The germline V gene encodes CDR1 SGHTA and CDR2 FQGNSA. The CDR3 consists of 14 residues. The V end lost 5 bases, the J end lost 5 bases, and 12 bases lay between the germline ends. CDR3: CASSQGLSNEKLFF. The CDR3 region has the DNA TGTGCCAGCAGCCAGGGTCTGAGCAATGAAAAACTGTTTTTT.

The chain combines TRBV4-3 with TRBJ2-1; D is unresolved. CDR1 is LGHNA, CDR2 YSLEER, per germline. Trimming removed 4 bases at V and 0 bases at J, with 10 bases between. This CDR3 has 15 amino acids. The CDR3 region has the DNA TGCGCCAGCAGCCTAGTTCAAAGCTCCTACAATGAGCAGTTCTTC. Amino acids: CASSLVQSSYNEQFF.